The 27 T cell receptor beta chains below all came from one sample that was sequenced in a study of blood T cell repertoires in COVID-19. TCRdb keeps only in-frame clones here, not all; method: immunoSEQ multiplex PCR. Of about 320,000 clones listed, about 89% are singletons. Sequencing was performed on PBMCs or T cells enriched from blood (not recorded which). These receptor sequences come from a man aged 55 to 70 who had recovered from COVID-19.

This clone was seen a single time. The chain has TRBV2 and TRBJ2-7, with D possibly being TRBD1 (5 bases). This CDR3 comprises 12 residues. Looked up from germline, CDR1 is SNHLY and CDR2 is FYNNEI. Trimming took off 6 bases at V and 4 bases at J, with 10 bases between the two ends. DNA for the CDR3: TGTGCCAGCAGAGAACAGGCGTACGAGCAGTACTTC. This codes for CASREQAYEQYF.

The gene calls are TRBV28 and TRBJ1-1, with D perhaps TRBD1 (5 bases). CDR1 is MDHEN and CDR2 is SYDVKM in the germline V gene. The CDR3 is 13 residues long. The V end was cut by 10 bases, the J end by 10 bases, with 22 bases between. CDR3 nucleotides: TGTGCCACCTCCTCCAGACAGTCGGGTGCAGCTTTCTTT. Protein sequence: CATSSRQSGAAFF.

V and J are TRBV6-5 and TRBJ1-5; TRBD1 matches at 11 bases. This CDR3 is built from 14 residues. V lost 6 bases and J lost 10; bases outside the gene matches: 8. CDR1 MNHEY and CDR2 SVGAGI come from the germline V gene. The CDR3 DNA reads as TGTGCCAGCAGGCCCGGGACAGGGGGTTTTCCCCAGCATTTT. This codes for CASRPGTGGFPQHF.

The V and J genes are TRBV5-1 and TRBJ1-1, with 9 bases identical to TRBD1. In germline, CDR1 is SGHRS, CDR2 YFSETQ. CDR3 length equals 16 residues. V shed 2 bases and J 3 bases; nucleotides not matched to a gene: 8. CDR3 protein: CASSFGQGRRHTEAFF. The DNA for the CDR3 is TGCGCCAGCAGCTTTGGACAGGGGAGGAGGCACACTGAAGCTTTCTTT.

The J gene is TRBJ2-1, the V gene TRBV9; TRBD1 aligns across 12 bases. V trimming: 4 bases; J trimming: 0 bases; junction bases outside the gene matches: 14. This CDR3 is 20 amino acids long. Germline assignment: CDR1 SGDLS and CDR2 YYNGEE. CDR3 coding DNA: TGTGCCAGCAGCTCGCACGGGACAGGGGGCTTCCGGAGCTCCTACAATGAGCAGTTCTTC. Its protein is CASSSHGTGGFRSSYNEQFF.

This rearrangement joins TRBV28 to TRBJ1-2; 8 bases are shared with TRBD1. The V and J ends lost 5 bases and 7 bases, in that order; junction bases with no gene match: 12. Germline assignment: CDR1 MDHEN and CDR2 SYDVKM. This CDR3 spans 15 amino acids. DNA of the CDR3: TGTGCCAGCAGTAATCAGGGGGCGCGTTCTTTTGGCTACACCTTC. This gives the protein CASSNQGARSFGYTF.

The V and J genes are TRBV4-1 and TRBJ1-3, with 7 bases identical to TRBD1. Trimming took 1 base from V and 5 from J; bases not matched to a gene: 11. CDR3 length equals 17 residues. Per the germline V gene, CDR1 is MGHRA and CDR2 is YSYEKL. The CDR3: CASSQAFPTGLRNTIYF. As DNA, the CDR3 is TGCGCCAGCAGCCAAGCTTTCCCGACAGGGCTAAGAAACACCATATATTTT.

The CDR3 spells CSGGTGHTGELFF. The CDR3, as DNA: TGCAGCGGAGGGACAGGACACACCGGGGAGCTGTTTTTT. The J gene is TRBJ2-2, the V gene TRBV29-1, with 8 bases lining up with TRBD1. Per the germline V gene, CDR1 is SQVTM and CDR2 is ANQGSEA. V was clipped by 7 bases and J by 3 bases; unmatched bases: 4. The CDR3 is 13 residues long.

The CDR3 DNA reads as TGCGCCAGCAGCCCCGAGGACGGGAGGGGAAACACCATATATTTT. Translated: CASSPEDGRGNTIYF. This chain links TRBV5-1 with TRBJ1-3; no firm D call. Trimming cost V 4 bases and J 4 bases, with 15 bases left between them. The CDR3 length is 15 residues. Germline-derived CDR1 and CDR2 are SGHRS and YFSETQ.

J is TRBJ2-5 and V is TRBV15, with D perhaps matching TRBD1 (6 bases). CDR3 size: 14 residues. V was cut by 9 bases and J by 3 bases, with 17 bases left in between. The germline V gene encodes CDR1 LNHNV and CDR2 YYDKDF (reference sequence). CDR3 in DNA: TGTGCCACGAGAAGTGGGCAGGGGAAAGAGACCCAGTACTTC. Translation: CATRSGQGKETQYF.

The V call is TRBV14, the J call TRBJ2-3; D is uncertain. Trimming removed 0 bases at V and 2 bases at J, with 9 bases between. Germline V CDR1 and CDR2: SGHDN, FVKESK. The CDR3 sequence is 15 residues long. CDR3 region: CASSQEVTPTDTQYF. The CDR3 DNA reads TGTGCCAGCAGCCAAGAGGTCACTCCCACAGATACGCAGTATTTT.

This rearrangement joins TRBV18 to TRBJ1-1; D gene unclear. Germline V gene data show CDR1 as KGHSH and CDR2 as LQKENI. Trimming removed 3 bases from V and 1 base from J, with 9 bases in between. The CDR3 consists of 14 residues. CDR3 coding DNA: TGTGCCAGCTCACCCTCCTCGAGGAACACTGAAGCTTTCTTT. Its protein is CASSPSSRNTEAFF.

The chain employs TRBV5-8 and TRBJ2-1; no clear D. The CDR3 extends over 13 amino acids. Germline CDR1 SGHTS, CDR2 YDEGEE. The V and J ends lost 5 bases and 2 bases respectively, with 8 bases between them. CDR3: CASSPGAYNEQFF. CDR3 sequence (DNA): TGTGCCAGCAGTCCAGGCGCCTACAATGAGCAGTTCTTC.

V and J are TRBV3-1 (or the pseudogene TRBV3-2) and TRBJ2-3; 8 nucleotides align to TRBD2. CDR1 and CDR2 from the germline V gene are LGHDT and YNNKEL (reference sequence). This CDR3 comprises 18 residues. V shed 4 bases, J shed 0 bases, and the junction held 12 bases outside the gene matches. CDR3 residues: CASSLPLLAGMSTDTQYF. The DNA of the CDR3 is TGTGCCAGCAGCCTCCCTTTGTTAGCGGGAATGAGCACAGATACGCAGTATTTT.

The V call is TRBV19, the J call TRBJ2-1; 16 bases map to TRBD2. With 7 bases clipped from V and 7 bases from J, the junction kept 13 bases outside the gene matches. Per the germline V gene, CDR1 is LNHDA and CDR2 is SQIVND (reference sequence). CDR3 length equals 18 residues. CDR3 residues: CASTPGSPGLAGGNEQFF. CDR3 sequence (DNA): TGTGCCAGTACCCCAGGGTCCCCGGGACTAGCGGGAGGGAATGAGCAGTTCTTC.

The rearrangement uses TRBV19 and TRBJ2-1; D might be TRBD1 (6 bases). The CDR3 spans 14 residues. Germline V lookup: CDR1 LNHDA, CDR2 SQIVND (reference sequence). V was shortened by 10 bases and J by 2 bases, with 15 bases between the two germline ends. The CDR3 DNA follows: TGTGCCACTCGGGTGGGACAAACCTACAATGAGCAGTTCTTC. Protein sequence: CATRVGQTYNEQFF.

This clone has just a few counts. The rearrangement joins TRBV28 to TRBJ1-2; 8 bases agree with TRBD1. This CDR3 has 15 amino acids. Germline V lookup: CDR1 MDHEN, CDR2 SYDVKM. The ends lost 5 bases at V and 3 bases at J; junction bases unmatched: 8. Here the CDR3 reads CASSPQGARDYGYTF. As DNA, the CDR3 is TGTGCCAGCAGTCCCCAGGGGGCGCGGGACTATGGCTACACCTTC.

The CDR3, as DNA: TGCGCCAGCAGCTCTGGGACAGCCTACGAAAAACTGTTTTTT. It is translated as CASSSGTAYEKLFF. The chain carries TRBV5-1 and TRBJ1-4, with 7 bases lining up with TRBD1. The CDR3 totals 14 residues. Germline assignment: CDR1 SGHRS and CDR2 YFSETQ. With V trimmed by 3 bases and J by 8 bases, 7 bases remained unmatched.

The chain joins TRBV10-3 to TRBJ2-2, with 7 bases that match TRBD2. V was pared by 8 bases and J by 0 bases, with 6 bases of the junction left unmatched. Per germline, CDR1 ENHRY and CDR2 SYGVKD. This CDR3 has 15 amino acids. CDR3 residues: CAIGDGRSNTGELFF. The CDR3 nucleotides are TGTGCCATCGGGGACGGGAGGTCGAACACCGGGGAGCTGTTTTTT.

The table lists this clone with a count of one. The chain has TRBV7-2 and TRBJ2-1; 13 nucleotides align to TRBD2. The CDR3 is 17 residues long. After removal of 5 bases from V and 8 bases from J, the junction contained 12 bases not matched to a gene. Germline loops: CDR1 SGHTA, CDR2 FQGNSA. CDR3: CASSPTSGRVSGDEQFF. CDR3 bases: TGTGCCAGCAGCCCCACTAGCGGGAGGGTTTCTGGAGATGAGCAGTTCTTC.

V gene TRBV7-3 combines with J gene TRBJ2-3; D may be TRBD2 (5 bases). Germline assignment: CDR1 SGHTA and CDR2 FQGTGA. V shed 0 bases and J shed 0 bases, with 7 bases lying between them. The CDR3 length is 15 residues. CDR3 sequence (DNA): TGTGCCAGCAGCTTAACTAGCGTCAGCACAGATACGCAGTATTTT. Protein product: CASSLTSVSTDTQYF.

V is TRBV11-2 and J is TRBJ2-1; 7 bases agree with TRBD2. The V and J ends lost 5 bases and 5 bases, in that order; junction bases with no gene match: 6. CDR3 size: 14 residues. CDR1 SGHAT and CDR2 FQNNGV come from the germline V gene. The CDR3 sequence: CASSIGSGNNEQFF. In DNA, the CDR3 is TGTGCCAGCAGCATCGGGAGCGGGAACAATGAGCAGTTCTTC.

This chain's CDR3 is CATGTSGRSTDTQYF. CDR3 bases: TGTGCCACCGGGACTAGCGGGAGGTCGACAGATACGCAGTATTTT. The gene calls are TRBV24-1 and TRBJ2-3, with TRBD2 matching 15 bases. This CDR3 region has 15 residues. Trimming took 9 bases from V and 3 from J; bases not matched to a gene: 3. CDR1 and CDR2 (germline): KGHDR, SFDVKD.

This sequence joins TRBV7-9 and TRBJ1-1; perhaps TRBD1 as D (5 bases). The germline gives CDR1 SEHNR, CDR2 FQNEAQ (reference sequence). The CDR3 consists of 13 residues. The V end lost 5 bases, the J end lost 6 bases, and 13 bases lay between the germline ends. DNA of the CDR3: TGTGCCAGCAGCCAGGGAGGGGCAGCTGAAGCTTTCTTT. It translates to CASSQGGAAEAFF.

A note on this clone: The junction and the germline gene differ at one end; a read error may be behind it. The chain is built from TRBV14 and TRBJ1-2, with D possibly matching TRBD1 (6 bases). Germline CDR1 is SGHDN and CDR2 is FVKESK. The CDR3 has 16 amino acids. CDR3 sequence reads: CPTNRDTKLANYGYTF. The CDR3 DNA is TGCCCCACCAACCGGGACACCAAATTAGCTAACTATGGCTACACCTTC.

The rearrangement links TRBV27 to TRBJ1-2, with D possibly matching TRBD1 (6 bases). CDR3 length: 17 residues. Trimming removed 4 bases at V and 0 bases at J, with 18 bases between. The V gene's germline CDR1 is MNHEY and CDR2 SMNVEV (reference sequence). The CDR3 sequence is CASSYLGRQAANYGYTF. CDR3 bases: TGTGCCAGCAGTTATTTGGGGCGACAGGCTGCTAACTATGGCTACACCTTC.

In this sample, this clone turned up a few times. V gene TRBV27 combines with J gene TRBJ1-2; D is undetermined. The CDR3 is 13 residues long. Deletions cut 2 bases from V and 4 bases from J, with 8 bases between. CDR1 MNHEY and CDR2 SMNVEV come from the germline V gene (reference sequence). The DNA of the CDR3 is TGTGCCAGCAGTTTAGATAGATTCTATGGCTACACCTTC. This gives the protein CASSLDRFYGYTF.